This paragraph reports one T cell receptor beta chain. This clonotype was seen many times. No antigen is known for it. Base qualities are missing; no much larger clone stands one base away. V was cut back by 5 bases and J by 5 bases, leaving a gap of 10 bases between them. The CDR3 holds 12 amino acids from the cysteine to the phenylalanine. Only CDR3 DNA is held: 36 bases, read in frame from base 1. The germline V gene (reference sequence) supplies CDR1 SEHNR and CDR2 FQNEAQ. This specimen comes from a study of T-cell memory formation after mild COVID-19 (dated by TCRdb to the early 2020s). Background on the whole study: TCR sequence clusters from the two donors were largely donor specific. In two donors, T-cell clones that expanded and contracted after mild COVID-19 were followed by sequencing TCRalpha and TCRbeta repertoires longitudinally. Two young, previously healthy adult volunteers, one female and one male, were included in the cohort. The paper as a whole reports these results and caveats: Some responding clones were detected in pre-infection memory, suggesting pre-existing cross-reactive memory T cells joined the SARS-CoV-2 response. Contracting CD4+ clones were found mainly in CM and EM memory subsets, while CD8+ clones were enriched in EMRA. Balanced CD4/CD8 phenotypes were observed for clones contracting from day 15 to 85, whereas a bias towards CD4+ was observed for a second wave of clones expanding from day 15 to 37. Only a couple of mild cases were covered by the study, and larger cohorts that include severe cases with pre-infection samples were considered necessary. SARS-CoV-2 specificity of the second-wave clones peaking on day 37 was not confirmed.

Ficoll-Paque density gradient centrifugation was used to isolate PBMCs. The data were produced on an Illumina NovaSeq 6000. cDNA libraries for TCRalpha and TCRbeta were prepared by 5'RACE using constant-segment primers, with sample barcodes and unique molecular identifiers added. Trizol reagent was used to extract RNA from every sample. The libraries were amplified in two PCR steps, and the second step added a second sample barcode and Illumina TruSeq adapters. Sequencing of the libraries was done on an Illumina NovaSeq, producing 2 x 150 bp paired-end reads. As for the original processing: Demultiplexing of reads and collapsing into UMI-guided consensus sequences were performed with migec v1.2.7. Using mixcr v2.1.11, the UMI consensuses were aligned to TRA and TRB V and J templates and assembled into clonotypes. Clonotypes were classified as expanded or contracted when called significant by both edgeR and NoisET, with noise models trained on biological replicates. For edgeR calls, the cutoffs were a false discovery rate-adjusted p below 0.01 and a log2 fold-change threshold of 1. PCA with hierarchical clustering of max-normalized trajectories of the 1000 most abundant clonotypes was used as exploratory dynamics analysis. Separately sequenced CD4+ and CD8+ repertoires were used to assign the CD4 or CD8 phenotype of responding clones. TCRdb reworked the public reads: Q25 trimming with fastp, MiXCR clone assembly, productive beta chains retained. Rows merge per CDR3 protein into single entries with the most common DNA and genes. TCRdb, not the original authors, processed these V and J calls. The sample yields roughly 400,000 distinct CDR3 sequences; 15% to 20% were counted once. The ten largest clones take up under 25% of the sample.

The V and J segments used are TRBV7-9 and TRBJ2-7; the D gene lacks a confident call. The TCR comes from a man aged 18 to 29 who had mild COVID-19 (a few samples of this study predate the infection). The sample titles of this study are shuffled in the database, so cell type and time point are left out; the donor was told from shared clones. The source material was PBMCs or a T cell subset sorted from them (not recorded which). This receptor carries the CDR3 CASSPRPHEQYF. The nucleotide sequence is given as TGTGCCAGCAGCCCCCGTCCCCACGAGCAGTACTTC.